This T cell receptor (beta chain) comes out of a study of human T cells and chemical hapten exposure. In this sample, this clonotype turned up a few times. Its specificity is not known. A junction boundary mismatches the germline segment, possibly from a read error. Regarding time point: healthy volunteer bleed at 2 weeks. Before extraction, the whole blood was not fractionated, and total RNA was taken from it. The CDR3 has 13 amino acids. The germline CDR1 and CDR2 sequences are MNHNY and SVGAGI (reference sequence). TCRdb itself ran the RACE reads through MiXCR, one entry per CDR3 protein. This sample has approximately 33,000 distinct CDR3 sequences, with about 7% found just once. Study results and limitations: Sensitization with DPC brought no change to TCRs above 1 in 1000 in frequency.

The V call is TRBV6-6, the J call TRBJ1-2, with D hard to call. Sequencing was carried out using whole blood. This TCR came from a human donor in good health. Some clones in this sample may be carry-over from other donors' samples. The chain's CDR3 is CASSYEVTDGDTF. DNA for the CDR3: TGTGCCAGCAGTTACGAGGTAACAGATGGCGACACCTTC.